The subject of this entry is one T cell receptor (beta chain). This entry belongs to a study of blood T cell repertoires in COVID-19. Study-level information: Whether acute or convalescent, the COVID-19 samples came from the United States, Italy and Spain. Sources were T cells, B-cell-depleted T cells, or PBMCs; the material itself was cDNA or gDNA.

In the source study's methods: Amplified reference gene primers provided the basis for estimating nucleated cell counts. Assay: immunoSEQ multiplex PCR; the TCRdb copy retains only in-frame clones and omits some. V, J and clone size derive from that table, while D and trimming were established from the DNA sequence. Among over 30,000 clones listed, 70% to 90% were seen once. The CDR3 totals 14 residues. V shed 3 bases and J shed 2 bases, with 11 bases lying between them. CDR1 is SGHNT and CDR2 is YYREEE in the germline V gene (reference sequence). The sequenced sample consisted of peripheral blood. This chain joins TRBV5-4 and TRBJ1-1, with D uncertain. The receptor was derived from an elderly woman with active or convalescent COVID-19. The CDR3 sequence: CASSSWQANTEAFF. For the CDR3, the DNA is TGTGCCAGCAGCTCGTGGCAGGCTAACACTGAAGCTTTCTTT.